The source of this TCR beta chain is a study of shared clonotypes between healthy human individuals. Whole-study context: Used for every donor were three CD4 naive, three CD4 memory, two CD8 naive and one CD8 memory plate.

Trimming left V 3 bases short and J 1 base short, with 7 bases between. The CDR3 sequence is 13 residues long. Germline V gene lookup returns CDR1 SGHDT and CDR2 YYEEEE. TCRdb keeps only in-frame clones here, not all; method: immunoSEQ multiplex PCR. The table lists 2.3 million or so clones, roughly 93% of them singletons. This clone occurred a few times. Distinct nucleotide sequences in the sample also encode this CDR3. The clonotype comes from a man aged 18 to 30 in good health. Some clones in this sample may be carry-over from other donors' samples. The source material was naive CD4+ T cells from PBMCs. Subset defined: CD45RA+ positively selected. V usage is TRBV5-6 and J usage is TRBJ2-5; D is tentatively TRBD1 or TRBD2 (5 bases each). The CDR3 loop reads CASSSGPQETQYF. The CDR3 coding sequence is TGTGCCAGCAGCTCGGGACCCCAAGAGACCCAGTACTTC.